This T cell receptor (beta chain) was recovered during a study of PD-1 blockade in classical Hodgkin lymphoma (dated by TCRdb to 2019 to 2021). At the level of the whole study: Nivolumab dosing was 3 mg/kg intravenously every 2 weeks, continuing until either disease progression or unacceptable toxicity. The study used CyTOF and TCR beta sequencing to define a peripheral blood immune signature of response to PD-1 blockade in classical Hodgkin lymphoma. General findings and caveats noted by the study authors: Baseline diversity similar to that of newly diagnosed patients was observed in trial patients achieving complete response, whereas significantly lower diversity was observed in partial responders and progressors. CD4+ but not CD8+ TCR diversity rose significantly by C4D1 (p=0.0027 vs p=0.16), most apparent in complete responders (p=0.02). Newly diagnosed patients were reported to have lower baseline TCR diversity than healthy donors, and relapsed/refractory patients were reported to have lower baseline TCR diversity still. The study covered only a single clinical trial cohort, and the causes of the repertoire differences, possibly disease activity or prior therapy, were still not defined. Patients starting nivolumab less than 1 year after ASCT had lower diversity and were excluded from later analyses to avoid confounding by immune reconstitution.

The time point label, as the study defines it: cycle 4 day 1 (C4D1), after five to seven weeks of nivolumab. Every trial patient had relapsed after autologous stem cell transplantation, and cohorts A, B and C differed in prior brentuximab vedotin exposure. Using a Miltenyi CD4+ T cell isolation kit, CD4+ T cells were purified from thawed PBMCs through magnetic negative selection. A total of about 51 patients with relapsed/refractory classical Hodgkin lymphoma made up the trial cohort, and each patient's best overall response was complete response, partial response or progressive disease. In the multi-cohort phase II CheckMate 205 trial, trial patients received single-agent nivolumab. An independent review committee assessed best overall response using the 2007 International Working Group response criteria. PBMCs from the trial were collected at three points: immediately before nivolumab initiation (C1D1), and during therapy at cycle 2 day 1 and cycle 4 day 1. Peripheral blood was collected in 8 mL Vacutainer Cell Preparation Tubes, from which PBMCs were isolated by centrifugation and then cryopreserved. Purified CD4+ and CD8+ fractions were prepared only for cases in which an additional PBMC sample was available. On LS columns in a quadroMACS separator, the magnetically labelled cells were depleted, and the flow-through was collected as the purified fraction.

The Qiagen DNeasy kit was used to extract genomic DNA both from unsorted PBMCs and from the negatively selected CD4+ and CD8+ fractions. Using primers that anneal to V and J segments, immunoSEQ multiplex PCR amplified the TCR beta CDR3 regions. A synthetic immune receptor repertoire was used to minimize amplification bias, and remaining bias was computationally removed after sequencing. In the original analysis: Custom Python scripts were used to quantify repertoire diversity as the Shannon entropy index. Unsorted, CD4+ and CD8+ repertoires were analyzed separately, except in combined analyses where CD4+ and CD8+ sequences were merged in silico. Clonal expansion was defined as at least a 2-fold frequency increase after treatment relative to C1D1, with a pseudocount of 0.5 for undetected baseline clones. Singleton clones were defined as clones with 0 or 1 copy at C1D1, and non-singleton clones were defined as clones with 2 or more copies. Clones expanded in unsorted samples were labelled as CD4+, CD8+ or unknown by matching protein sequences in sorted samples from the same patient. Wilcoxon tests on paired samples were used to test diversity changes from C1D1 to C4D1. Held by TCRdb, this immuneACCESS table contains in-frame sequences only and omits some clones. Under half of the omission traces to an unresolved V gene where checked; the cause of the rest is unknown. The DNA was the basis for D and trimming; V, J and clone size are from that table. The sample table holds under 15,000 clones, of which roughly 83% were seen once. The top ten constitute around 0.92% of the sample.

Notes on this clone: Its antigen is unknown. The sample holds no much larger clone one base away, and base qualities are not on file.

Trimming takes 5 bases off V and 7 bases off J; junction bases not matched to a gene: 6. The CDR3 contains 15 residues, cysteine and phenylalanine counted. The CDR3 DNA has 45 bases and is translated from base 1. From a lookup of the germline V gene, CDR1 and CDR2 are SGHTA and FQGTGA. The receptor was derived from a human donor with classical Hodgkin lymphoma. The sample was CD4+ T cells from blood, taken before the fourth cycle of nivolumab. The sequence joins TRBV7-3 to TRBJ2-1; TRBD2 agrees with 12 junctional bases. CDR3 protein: CASSQRLAGGNEQFF. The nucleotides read TGTGCCAGCAGCCAACGTCTAGCGGGAGGGAATGAGCAGTTCTTC.